This section outlines one T cell receptor beta chain sequence together with its context. The sample is drawn from a study of CDR3 diversity in severe acne. TCRdb re-analysed the PCR reads in MiXCR, keeping a single row per CDR3 protein. The sample has about 98,000 distinct CDR3 sequences, roughly half seen once. The V end lost 6 bases, the J end lost 4 bases, and 19 bases lay between the germline ends. Germline-derived CDR1 and CDR2 are DFQATT and SNEGSKA (reference sequence). The CDR3 spans 14 residues. The sequence derives from a male donor with acne. The V call is TRBV20-1, the J call TRBJ2-7; the D is unclear. The specimen sequenced was blood. The chain's CDR3 is CSASSELSGYEQYF. The CDR3 coding sequence is TGCAGTGCCAGCAGTGAACTAAGTGGGTACGAGCAGTACTTC.